Listed below are T cell receptor beta chains from one sample, sequenced in a study of T cell changes during pregnancy in multiple sclerosis. The data were produced by immunoSEQ multiplex PCR, yet TCRdb's version contains in-frame clones alone and is incomplete. Seen here are fewer than 150,000 clones, approximately 96% observed once, and the top ten hold roughly 0.45%. The material was peripheral blood, obtained after pregnancy. The receptors were gathered from a female donor with multiple sclerosis, enrolled in a pregnancy study. CDR3s leave out the opening cysteine and the closing phenylalanine or tryptophan. The D gene is left open where the match is weak.

d_call	v_call	j_call	cdr3_aa
-	TRBV6-5	TRBJ2-7	ASTRGQNYEQY
TRBD2	TRBV9	TRBJ2-1	ASSVAREGYNEQF
-	TRBV18	TRBJ2-3	ASSTTPDITDTQY
TRBD2	TRBV9	TRBJ2-2	ASSVAGKREVLF
TRBD2	TRBV6-5	TRBJ2-4	ASSTGTSGDIQY
TRBD1	TRBV11-2	TRBJ2-7	ASTSGQGSFYEQY
-	TRBV6-5	TRBJ1-3	ASRTGLESGNTIY
-	TRBV6-6	TRBJ2-3	ASSYSASFMDTQY
-	TRBV21-1	TRBJ2-5	ASTKRAPKPGCKETQY
TRBD1	TRBV6-6	TRBJ1-3	ASSYGQGLTGNTIY
-	TRBV4-3	TRBJ1-1	ASSLGGGTEAF
TRBD1	TRBV6-5	TRBJ1-2	ASRQGINYGYT
TRBD1	TRBV11-2	TRBJ2-7	ASSLGQGRFGTYEQY
-	TRBV29-1	TRBJ2-7	SVALGLSAYEQY
TRBD1	TRBV6-5	TRBJ2-7	ASSYGQGDYEQY
-	TRBV19	TRBJ2-2	AVRQALAGELF
-	TRBV5-1	TRBJ1-1	ASSLERDLNTEAF
-	TRBV7-6	TRBJ2-1	ASSPGTSSWDNEQF
-	TRBV19	TRBJ2-1	ASSIGPYGNNEQF
-	TRBV30	TRBJ2-5	AGEVRGHEETQY
TRBD1	TRBV28	TRBJ1-5	ASSRTQGGNQPQH
-	TRBV28	TRBJ2-5	ATSGIQETQY
TRBD1	TRBV27	TRBJ2-1	ASSSQGEDEQF
TRBD2	TRBV6-5	TRBJ2-1	ASRPLLAGVYEQF
TRBD1	TRBV19	TRBJ1-4	ASSAQGATNEKLF
TRBD2	TRBV5-6	TRBJ2-7	ASSSSLSGRDYEQY
-	TRBV14	TRBJ1-2	ASSQVDRTNYGYT
-	TRBV7-9	TRBJ2-7	ASSFVDSRSSYEQY